In this sample, the clone carrying this TCR beta chain turned up a few times. Germline and junction disagree at one end, which may indicate a read error. This entry belongs to a study of T cells in Graves' hyperthyroidism and ophthalmopathy. Study-level information: Peripheral blood was acquired at first diagnosis, ahead of any therapy whatsoever.

Amplification of TCR beta CDR3 regions used RNA as the template. Primed by the HTBI set, a first-round RT-PCR was run on the TCR CDR3. TCRdb re-called the multiplex PCR reads with MiXCR, one entry per CDR3 protein. The sample gives more than 300,000 distinct CDR3 sequences, 15% to 20% of which show up once; about a third is in the top ten. Clinical symptoms, serum thyroxine and TRAb, thyroid ultrasound and orbital computed tomography were used for the diagnoses. It was 8 to 10 ml of fresh peripheral blood that supplied the PBMCs. The CDR3 loop spans 16 amino acids. Germline lookup yields CDR1 LNHDA and CDR2 SQIVND (reference sequence).

Sequenced input: blood. This sequence originates from a young woman with Graves' hyperthyroidism that later progressed to Graves' ophthalmopathy. This chain uses TRBV19 with TRBJ2-1, with 7 nucleotides matching TRBD2. CDR3 protein: CASSISAGVGNNEQSF. The CDR3 DNA reads TGTGCCAGTAGTATATCGGCGGGAGTTGGTAACAATGAGCAGTCCTTC.